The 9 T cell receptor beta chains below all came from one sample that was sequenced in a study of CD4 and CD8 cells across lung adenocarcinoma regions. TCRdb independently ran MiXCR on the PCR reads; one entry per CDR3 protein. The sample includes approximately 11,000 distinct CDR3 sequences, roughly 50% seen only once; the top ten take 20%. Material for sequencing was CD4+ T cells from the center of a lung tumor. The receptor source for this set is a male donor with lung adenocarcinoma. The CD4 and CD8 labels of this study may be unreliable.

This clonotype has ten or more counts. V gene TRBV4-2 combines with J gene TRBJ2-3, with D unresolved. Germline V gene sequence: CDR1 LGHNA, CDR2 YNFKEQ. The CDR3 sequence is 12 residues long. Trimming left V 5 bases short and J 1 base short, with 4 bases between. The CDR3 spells CASSSRTDTQYF. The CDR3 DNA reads TGTGCCAGCAGCTCCCGCACAGATACGCAGTATTTT.

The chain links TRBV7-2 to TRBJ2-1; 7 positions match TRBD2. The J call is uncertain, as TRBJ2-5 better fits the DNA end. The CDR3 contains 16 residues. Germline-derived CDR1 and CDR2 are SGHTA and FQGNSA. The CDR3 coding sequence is TGTGCCAGCAGCTTAGGTGGTAGCGGGTCTCAAGAGACCCAGTACTTC. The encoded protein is CASSLGGSGSQETQYF.

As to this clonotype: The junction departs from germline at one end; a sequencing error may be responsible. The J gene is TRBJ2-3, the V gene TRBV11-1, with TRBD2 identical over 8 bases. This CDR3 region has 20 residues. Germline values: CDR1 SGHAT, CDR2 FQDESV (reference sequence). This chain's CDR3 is CASLAGGGGGGGRDPDTQYF. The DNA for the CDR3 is TGTGCCAGCCTGGCGGGTGGTGGGGGGGGCGGGGGGCGCGACCCAGATACGCAGTATTTC.

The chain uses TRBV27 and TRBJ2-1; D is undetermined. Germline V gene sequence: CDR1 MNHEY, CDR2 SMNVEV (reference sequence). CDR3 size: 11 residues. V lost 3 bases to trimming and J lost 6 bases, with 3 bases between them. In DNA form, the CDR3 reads TGTGCCAGCAGTTTCCGCAATGAGCAGTTCTTC. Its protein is CASSFRNEQFF.

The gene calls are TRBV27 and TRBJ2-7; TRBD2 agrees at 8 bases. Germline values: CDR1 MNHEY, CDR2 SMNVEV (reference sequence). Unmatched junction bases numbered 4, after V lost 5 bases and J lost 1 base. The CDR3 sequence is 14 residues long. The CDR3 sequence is CASSKTSGSYEQYF. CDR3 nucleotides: TGTGCCAGCAGTAAAACTAGCGGATCCTACGAGCAGTACTTC.

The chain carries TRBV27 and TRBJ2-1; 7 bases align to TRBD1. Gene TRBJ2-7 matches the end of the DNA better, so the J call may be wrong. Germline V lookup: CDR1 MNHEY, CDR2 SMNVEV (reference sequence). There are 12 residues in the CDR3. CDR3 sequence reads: CASSRDRYEQYF. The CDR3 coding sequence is TGTGCCAGCAGCCGGGACAGATACGAGCAGTACTTC.

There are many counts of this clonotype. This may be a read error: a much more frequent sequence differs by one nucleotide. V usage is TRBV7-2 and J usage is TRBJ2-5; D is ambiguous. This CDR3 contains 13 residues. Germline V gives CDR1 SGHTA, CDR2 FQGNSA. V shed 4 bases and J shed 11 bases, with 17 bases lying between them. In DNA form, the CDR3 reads TGTGCCAGCAGCTCTACGAATTACAATGAGCAGTACTTC. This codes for CASSSTNYNEQYF.

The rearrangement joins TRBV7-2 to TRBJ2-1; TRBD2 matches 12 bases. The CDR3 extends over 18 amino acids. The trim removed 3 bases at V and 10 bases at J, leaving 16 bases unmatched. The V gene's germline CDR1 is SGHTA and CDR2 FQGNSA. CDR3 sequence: CASSFVRPGLAGGREQFF. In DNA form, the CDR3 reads TGTGCCAGCAGCTTCGTCCGGCCGGGGCTAGCGGGGGGGCGGGAGCAGTTCTTC.

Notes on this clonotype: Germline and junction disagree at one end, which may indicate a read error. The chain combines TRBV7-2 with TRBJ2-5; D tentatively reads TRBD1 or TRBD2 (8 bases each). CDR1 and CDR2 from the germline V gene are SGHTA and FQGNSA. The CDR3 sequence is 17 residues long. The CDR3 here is CAGRSGGTPGGAETQLF. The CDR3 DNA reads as TGTGCCGGCAGGTCAGGGGGCACTCCCGGGGGGGCAGAGACCCAGCTCTTC.